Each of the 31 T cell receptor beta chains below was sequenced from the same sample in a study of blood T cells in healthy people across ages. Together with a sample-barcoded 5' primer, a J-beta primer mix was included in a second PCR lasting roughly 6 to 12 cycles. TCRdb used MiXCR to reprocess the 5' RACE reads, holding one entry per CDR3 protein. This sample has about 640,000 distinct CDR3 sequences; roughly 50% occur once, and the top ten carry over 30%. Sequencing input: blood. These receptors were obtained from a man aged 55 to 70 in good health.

The CDR3 sequence: CASSFPRQGAAGEQFF. The CDR3 bases are TGCGCCAGCAGTTTCCCGCGACAGGGGGCGGCGGGTGAGCAGTTCTTC. V usage is TRBV5-1 and J usage is TRBJ2-1; 10 nucleotides align to TRBD1. The V segment lost 5 bases and the J segment 9 bases; nucleotides outside the gene matches: 14. Germline V gene data show CDR1 as SGHRS and CDR2 as YFSETQ. This CDR3 is built from 16 residues.

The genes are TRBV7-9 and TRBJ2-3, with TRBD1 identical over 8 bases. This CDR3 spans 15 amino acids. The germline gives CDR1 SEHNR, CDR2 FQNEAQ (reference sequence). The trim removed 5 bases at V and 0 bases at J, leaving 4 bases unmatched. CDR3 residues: CASSPTGVSTDTQYF. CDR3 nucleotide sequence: TGTGCCAGCAGCCCGACAGGGGTGAGCACAGATACGCAGTATTTT.

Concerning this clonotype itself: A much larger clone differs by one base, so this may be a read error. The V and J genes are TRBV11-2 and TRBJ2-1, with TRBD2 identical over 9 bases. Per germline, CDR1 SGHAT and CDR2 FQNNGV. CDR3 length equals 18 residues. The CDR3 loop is CASSLEFSGGSSYNERFF. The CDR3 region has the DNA TGTGCCAGCAGCTTAGAATTTAGCGGGGGCTCTTCCTACAATGAGCGGTTCTTC.

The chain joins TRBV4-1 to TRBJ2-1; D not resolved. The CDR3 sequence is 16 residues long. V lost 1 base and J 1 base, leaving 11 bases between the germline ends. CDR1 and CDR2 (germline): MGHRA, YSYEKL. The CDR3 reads CASSQVGVRSYNEQFF. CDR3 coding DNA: TGCGCCAGCAGCCAAGTCGGAGTACGGTCCTACAATGAGCAGTTCTTC.

The CDR3 sequence: CSARGTGISYEQYF. The DNA of the CDR3 is TGCAGTGCTAGGGGGACAGGGATATCCTACGAGCAGTACTTC. The rearrangement joins TRBV20-1 to TRBJ2-7; 9 nucleotides match TRBD1. The CDR3 runs to 14 residues. The ends lost 3 bases at V and 1 base at J; junction bases unmatched: 4. Germline V gene data show CDR1 as DFQATT and CDR2 as SNEGSKA (reference sequence).

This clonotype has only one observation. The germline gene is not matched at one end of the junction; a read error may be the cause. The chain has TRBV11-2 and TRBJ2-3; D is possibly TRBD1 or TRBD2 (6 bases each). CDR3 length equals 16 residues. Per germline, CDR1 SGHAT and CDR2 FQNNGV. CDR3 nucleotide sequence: TGTGCCAGCAGCATAGAAGGGGGAGGAGGCACAGATACGCAGTATTTT. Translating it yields CASSIEGGGGTDTQYF.

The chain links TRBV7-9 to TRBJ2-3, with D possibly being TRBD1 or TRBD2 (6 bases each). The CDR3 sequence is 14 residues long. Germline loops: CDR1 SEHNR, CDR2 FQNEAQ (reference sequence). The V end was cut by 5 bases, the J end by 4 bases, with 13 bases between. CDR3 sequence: CASSLGGSSDTQYF. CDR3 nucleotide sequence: TGTGCCAGCAGCCTAGGGGGGTCGTCAGATACGCAGTATTTT.

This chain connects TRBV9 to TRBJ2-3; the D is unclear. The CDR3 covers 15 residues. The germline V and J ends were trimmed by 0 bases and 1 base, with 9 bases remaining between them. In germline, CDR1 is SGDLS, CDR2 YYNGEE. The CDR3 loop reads CASSVGPSGTDTQYF. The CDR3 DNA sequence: TGTGCCAGCAGCGTAGGGCCCTCCGGCACAGATACGCAGTATTTT.

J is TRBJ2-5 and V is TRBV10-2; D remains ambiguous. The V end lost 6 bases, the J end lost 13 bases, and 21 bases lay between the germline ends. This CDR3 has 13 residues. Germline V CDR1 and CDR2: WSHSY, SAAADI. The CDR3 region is CASRDLLNGERYF. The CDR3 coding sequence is TGCGCCAGCAGGGATCTCCTCAACGGTGAGCGGTACTTC.

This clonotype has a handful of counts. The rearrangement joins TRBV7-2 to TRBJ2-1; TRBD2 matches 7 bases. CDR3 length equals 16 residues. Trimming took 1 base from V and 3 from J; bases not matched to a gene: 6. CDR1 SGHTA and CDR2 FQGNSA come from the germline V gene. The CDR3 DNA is TGTGCCAGCAGCTTAGATGGGACTAACTTCTACAATGAGCAGTTCTTC. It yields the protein CASSLDGTNFYNEQFF. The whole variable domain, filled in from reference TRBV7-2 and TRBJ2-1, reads GAGVSQSPSNKVTEKGKDVELRCDPISGHTALYWYRQSLGQGLEFLIYFQGNSAPDKSGLPSDRFSAERTGGSVSTLTIQRTQQEDSAVYLCASSLDGTNFYNEQFFGPGTRLTVL.

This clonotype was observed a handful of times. CDR3 nucleotide sequence: TGCGCCAGCAGCTTGATACAGGGAGGAGAGACCCAGTACTTC. This codes for CASSLIQGGETQYF. This chain joins TRBV5-1 and TRBJ2-5; either TRBD1 or TRBD2 may fit D (6 bases each). The CDR3 extends over 14 amino acids. V was trimmed by 1 base and J by 4 bases, leaving 11 bases between them. Germline V lookup: CDR1 SGHRS, CDR2 YFSETQ.

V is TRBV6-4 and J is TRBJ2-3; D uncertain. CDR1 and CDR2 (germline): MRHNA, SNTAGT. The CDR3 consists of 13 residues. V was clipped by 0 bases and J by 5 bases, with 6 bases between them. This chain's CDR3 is CASSDSTRDTQYF. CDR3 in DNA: TGTGCCAGCAGTGACTCGACACGAGATACGCAGTATTTT.

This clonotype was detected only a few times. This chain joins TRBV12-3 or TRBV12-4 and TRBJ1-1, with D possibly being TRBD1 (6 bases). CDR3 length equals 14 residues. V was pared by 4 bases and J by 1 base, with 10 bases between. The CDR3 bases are TGTGCCAGCAGTTACGACAGGCGGAACACTGAAGCTTTCTTT. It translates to CASSYDRRNTEAFF.

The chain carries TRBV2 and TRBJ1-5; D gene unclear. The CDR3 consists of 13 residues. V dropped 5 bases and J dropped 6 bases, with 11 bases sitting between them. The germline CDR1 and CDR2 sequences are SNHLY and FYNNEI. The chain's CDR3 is CASSKGSGQPQHF. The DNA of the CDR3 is TGTGCCAGCAGTAAGGGAAGTGGTCAGCCCCAGCATTTT.

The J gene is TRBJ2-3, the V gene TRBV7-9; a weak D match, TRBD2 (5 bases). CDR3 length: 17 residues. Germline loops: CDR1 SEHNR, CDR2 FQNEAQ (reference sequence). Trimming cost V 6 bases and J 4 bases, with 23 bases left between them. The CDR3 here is CASSRSSGTPGADTQYF. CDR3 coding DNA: TGTGCCAGCAGTCGATCCTCAGGTACACCCGGGGCAGATACGCAGTATTTT.

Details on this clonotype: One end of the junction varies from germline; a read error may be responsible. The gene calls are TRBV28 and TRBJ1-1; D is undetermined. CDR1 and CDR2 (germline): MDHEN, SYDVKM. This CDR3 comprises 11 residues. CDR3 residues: CTSSLNTEAFF. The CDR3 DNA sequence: TGTACCAGCAGTTTGAACACTGAAGCTTTCTTT.

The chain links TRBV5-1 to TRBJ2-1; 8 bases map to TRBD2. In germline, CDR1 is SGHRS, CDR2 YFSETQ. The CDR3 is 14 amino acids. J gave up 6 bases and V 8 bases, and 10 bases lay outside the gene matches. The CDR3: CARRWEAGVNEQFF. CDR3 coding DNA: TGCGCCAGGAGATGGGAAGCGGGGGTCAATGAGCAGTTCTTC. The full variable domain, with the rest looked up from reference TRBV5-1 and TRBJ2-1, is KAGVTQTPRYLIKTRGQQVTLSCSPISGHRSVSWYQQTPGQGLQFLFEYFSETQRNKGNFPGRFSGRQFSNSRSEMNVSTLELGDSALYLCARRWEAGVNEQFFGPGTRLTVL.

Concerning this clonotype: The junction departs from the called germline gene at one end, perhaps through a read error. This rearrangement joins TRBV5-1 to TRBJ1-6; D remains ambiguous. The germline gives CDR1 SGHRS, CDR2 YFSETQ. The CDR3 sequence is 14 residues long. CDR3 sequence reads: CASSFASDNSPLHF. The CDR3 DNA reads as TGCGCCAGCAGCTTCGCGTCTGATAATTCGCCCCTCCACTTT.

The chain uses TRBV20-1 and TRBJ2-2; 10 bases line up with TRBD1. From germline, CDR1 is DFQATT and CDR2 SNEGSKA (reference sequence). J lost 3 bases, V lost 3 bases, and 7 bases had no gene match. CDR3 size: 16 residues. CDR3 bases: TGCAGTGCTAGGGGGACAGGGGAGGGGTACACCGGGGAGCTGTTTTTT. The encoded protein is CSARGTGEGYTGELFF.

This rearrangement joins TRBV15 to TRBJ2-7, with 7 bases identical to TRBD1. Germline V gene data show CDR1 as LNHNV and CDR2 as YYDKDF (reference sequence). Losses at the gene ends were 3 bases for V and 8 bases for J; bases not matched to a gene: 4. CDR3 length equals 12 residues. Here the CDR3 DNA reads TGTGCCACCAGCAGTAACAGGGGCCAGCAGTACTTC. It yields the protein CATSSNRGQQYF. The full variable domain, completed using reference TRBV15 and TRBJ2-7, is DAMVIQNPRYQVTQFGKPVTLSCSQTLNHNVMYWYQQKSSQAPKLLFHYYDKDFNNEADTPDNFQSRRPNTSFCFLDIRSPGLGDTAMYLCATSSNRGQQYFGPGTRLTVT.

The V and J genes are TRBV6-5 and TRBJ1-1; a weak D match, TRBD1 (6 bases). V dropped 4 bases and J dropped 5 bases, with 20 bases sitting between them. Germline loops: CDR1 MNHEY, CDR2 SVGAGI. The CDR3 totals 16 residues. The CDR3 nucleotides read TGTGCCAGCAGTTTCCGATACCTACAGGGTGGGACTGAAGCTTTCTTT. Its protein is CASSFRYLQGGTEAFF.

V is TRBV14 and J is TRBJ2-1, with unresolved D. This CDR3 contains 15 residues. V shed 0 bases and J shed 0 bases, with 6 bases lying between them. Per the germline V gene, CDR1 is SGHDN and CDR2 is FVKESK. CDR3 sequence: CASSQEAYSYNEQFF. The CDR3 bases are TGTGCCAGCAGCCAAGAAGCCTACTCCTACAATGAGCAGTTCTTC.

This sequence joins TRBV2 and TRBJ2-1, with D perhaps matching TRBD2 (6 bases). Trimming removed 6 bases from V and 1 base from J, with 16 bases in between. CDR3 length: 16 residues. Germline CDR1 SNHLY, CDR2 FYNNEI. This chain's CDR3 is CASSLAYHGSYNEQFF. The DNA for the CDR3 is TGTGCCAGCAGCCTAGCGTACCACGGTTCCTACAATGAGCAGTTCTTC.

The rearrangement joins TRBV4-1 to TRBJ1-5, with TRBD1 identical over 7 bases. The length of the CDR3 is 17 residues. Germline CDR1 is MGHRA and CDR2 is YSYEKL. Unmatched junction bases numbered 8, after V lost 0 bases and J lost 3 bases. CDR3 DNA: TGCGCCAGCAGCCAAGATCAACTAGGGGGCACCAATCAGCCCCAGCATTTT. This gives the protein CASSQDQLGGTNQPQHF.

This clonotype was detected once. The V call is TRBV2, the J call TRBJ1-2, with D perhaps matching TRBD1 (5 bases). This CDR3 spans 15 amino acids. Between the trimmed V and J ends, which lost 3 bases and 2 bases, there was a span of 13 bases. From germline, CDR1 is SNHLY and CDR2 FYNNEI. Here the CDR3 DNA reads TGTGCCAGCAGTGAGGCCGGGACGGGGAACTATGGCTACACCTTC. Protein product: CASSEAGTGNYGYTF.

The CDR3 nucleotides are TGTGCCAGCAGCGTAAGGGGCCCCAACACCGGGGAGCTGTTTTTT. It encodes CASSVRGPNTGELFF. The V and J genes are TRBV2 and TRBJ2-2; perhaps TRBD1 as D (5 bases). This CDR3 is built from 15 residues. Germline V gives CDR1 SNHLY, CDR2 FYNNEI. Trimming pared 6 bases from V and 2 bases from J, leaving 13 bases between.

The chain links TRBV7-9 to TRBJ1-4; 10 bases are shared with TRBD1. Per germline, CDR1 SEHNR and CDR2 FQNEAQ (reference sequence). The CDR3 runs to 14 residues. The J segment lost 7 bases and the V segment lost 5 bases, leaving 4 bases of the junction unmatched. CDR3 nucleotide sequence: TGTGCCAGCAGCGCCGGGACAGGGGCTGAAAAACTGTTTTTT. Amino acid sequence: CASSAGTGAEKLFF.

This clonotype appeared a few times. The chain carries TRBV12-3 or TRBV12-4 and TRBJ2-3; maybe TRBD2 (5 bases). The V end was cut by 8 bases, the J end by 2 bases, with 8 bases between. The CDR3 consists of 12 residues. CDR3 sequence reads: CASLGITDTQYF. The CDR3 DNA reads TGTGCCAGCCTCGGGATCACAGATACGCAGTATTTT.

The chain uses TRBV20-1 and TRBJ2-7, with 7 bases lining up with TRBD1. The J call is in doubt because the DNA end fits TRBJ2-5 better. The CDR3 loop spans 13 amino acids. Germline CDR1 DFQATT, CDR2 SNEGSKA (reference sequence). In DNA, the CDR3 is TGCAGTGCTAACGGACAGGCCGCCGGGACCCAGTACTTC. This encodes CSANGQAAGTQYF.

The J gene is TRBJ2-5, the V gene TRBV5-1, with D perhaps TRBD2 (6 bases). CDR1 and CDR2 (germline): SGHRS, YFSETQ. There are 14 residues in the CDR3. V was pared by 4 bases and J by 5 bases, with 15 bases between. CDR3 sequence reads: CASSPRDFDETQYF. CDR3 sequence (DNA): TGCGCCAGCAGCCCTCGGGACTTTGACGAGACCCAGTACTTC.

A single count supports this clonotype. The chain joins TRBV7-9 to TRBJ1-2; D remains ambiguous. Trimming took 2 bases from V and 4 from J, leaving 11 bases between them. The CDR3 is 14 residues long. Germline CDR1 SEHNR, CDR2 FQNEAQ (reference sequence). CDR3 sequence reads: CASSLSEGGYGYTF. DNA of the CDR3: TGTGCCAGCAGCTTAAGCGAAGGAGGCTATGGCTACACCTTC. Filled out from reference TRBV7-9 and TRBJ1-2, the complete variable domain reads DTGVSQNPRHKITKRGQNVTFRCDPISEHNRLYWYRQTLGQGPEFLTYFQNEAQLEKSRLLSDRFSAERPKGSFSTLEIQRTEQGDSAMYLCASSLSEGGYGYTFGSGTRLTVV.